The next 6 T cell receptor beta chains were all read from a single sample in a study of human T cells and chemical hapten exposure. One entry per CDR3 protein, called by TCRdb with MiXCR from the RACE reads. The table lists 65,000 to 85,000 distinct CDR3 sequences, 12% of them singletons. The time point is: patch test 1, 2 weeks after DPC sensitization. The sample's treatment: therapeutic diphenylcyclopropenone sensitization with weekly scalp DPC. The starting material was whole blood, obtained in connection with sensitization to the hapten diphenylcyclopropenone (DPC). The receptors were sampled from an older woman with alopecia areata. Some clones in this sample may be carry-over from other donors' samples.

This chain joins TRBV6-5 and TRBJ1-5; tentative D call: TRBD1 (5 bases). The CDR3 sequence is 15 residues long. Per germline, CDR1 MNHEY and CDR2 SVGAGI. The V end was cut by 0 bases, the J end by 6 bases, with 12 bases between. This chain's CDR3 is CASSYSSGASQPQHF. DNA of the CDR3: TGTGCCAGCAGTTACTCGAGCGGGGCAAGTCAGCCCCAGCATTTT.

J is TRBJ2-3 and V is TRBV7-2, with TRBD2 identical over 8 bases. The CDR3 loop spans 16 amino acids. Germline lookup yields CDR1 SGHTA and CDR2 FQGNSA. J gave up 4 bases and V 5 bases, and 11 bases lay outside the gene matches. CDR3 in amino acids: CASSEQPGLGADTQYF. The CDR3 DNA is TGTGCCAGCAGCGAGCAACCGGGACTAGGAGCAGATACGCAGTATTTT.

This clonotype was observed at least ten times. The rearrangement links TRBV5-1 to TRBJ1-2; D ambiguous. Trimming stripped 1 base from V and 6 bases from J, with 10 bases between. Germline V lookup: CDR1 SGHRS, CDR2 YFSETQ. CDR3 length: 13 amino acids. The CDR3 sequence is CASSLSVGDGYTF. The CDR3 DNA reads as TGCGCCAGCAGCTTGTCGGTGGGCGATGGCTACACCTTC.

The chain carries TRBV21-1 and TRBJ1-5. TRBV21-1 corresponds to a pseudogene. The CDR3 covers 15 residues. The CDR3 DNA sequence: TGTGCCAGCAGCGAGGACTTTGTCGGCAATCAGCCCCAGCATTTT. This sequence encodes CASSEDFVGNQPQHF.

This chain connects TRBV7-2 to TRBJ1-3; TRBD1 agrees at 9 bases. After removal of 5 bases from V and 7 bases from J, the junction contained 6 bases not matched to a gene. The length of the CDR3 is 14 residues. The germline gives CDR1 SGHTA, CDR2 FQGNSA. The CDR3 here is CASSPGQGFNTIYF. In DNA, the CDR3 is TGTGCCAGCAGCCCAGGACAGGGGTTTAACACCATATATTTT.

This clonotype was observed many times. The DNA is left out, because the CDR3 cannot be placed on it with certainty; the CDR3 is given as TCRdb lists it. The chain uses TRBV6-2 or TRBV6-3 and TRBJ1-2; no DNA check was done on the table's D call, TRBD1. CDR1 MNHEY and CDR2 SVGEGT come from the germline V gene. The CDR3 is 14 residues long, counting both termini. CDR3 region: CASSSSNSPGGYTF.